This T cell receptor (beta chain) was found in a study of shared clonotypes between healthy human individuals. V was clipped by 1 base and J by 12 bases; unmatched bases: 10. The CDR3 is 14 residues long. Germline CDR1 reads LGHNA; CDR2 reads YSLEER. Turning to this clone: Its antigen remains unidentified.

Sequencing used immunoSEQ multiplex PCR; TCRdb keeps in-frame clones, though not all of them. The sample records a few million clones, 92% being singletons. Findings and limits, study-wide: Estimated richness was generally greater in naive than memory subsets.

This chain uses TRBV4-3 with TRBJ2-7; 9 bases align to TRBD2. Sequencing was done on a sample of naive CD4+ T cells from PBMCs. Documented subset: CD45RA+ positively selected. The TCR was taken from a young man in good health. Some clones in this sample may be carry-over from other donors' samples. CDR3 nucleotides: TGCGCCAGCAGCCAAGCTTCTAGCGGGACTAGGGTGTACTTC. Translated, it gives CASSQASSGTRVYF.